This T cell receptor (beta chain) emerged from a study of cytomegalovirus exposure and HLA in healthy donors. Across the study: For the 300 to 400 genotyped donors, 75% to 90% fell within the Caucasian-associated ancestry cluster. Overall study findings and caveats: A missense variant in DCLRE1C was later tied to TCR beta V- and J-gene trimming. In most subjects, TCR beta sequences reportedly gave accurate predictions of HLA-A and HLA-B alleles.

This clone turned up a few times. Its antigen is not known. PCR involved 60 Vbeta and 13 Jbeta primers. The method was immunoSEQ multiplex PCR; TCRdb's version includes in-frame clones alone and lacks a portion of them. The sample contains 130,000 to 150,000 clones, under 80% of which appear only once. Trimming took off 3 bases at V and 2 bases at J, with 14 bases between the two ends. The germline gives CDR1 MDHEN, CDR2 SYDVKM. This CDR3 has 15 amino acids. J is TRBJ2-7 and V is TRBV28; no definite D call. Specimen: PBMCs. The receptor was isolated from a woman aged 50 to 65 in good health and CMV-seropositive. CDR3: CASSLSTAPTYEQYF. CDR3 nucleotide sequence: TGTGCCAGCAGTTTGAGTACAGCCCCTACCTACGAGCAGTACTTC.